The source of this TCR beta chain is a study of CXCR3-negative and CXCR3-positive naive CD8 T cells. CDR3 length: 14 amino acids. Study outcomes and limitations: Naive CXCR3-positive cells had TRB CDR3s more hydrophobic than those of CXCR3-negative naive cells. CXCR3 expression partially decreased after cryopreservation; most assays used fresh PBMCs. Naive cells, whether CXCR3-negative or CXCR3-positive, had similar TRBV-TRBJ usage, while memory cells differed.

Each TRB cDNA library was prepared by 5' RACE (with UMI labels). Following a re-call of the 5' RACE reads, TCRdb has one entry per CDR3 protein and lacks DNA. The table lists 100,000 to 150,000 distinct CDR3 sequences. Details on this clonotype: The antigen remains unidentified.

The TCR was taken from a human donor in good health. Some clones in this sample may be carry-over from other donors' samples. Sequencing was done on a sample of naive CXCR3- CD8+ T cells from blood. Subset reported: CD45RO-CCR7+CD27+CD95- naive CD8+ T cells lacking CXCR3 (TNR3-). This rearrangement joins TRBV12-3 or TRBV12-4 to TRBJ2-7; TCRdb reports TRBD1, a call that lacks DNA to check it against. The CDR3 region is CASSFGAGGEEQYF.